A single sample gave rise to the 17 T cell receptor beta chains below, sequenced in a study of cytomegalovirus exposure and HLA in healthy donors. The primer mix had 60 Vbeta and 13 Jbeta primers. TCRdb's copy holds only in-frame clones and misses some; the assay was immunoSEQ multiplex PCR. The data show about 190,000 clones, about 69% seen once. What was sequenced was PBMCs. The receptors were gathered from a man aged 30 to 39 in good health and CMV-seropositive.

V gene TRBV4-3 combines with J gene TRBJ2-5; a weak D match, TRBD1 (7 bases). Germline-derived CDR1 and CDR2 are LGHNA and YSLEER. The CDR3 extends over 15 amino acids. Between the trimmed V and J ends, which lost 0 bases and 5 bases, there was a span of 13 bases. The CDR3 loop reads CASSQDVQGRETQYF. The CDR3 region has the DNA TGCGCCAGCAGCCAAGACGTACAGGGGAGGGAGACCCAGTACTTC.

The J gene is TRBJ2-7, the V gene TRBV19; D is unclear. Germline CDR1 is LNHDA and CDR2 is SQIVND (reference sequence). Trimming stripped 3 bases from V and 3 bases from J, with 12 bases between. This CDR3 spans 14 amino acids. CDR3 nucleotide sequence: TGTGCCAGTAGTATGAGGTCGATGGGCTACGAGCAGTACTTC. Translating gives CASSMRSMGYEQYF. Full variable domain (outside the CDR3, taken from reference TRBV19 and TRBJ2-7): DGGITQSPKYLFRKEGQNVTLSCEQNLNHDAMYWYRQDPGQGLRLIYYSQIVNDFQKGDIAEGYSVSREKKESFPLTVTSAQKNPTAFYLCASSMRSMGYEQYFGPGTRLTVT.

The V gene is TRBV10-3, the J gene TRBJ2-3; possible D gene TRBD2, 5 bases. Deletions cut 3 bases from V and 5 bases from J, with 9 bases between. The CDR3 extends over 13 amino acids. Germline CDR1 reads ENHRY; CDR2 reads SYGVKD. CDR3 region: CAISDRREDTQYF. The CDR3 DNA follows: TGTGCCATCAGTGATCGACGGGAAGATACGCAGTATTTT.

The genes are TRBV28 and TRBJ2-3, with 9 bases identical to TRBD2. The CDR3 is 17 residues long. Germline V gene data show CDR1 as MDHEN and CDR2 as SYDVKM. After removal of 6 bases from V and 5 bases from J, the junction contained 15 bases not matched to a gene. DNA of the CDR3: TGTGCCAGCAGCCCCCCTCGCGGGAGGGTTGGCGGAGATACGCAGTATTTT. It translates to CASSPPRGRVGGDTQYF.

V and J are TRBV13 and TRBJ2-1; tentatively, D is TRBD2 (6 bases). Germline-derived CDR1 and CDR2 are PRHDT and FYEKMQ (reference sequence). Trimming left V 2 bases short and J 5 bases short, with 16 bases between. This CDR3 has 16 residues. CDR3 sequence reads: CASSLRAGPGHNEQFF. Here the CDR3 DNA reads TGTGCCAGCAGCTTACGAGCGGGTCCAGGCCACAATGAGCAGTTCTTC.

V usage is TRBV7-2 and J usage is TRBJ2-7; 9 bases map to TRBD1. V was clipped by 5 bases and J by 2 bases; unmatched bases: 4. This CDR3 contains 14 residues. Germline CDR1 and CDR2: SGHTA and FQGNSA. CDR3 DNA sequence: TGTGCCAGCAGCCGCGGGACAGGGCCCTACGAGCAGTACTTC. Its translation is CASSRGTGPYEQYF.

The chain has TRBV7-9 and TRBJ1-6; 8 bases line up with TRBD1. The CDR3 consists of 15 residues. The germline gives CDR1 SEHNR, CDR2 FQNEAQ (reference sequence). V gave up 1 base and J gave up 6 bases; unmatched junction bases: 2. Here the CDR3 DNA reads TGTGCCAGCAGCTTAGTGGACAGGGTTAATTCACCCCTCCACTTT. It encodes CASSLVDRVNSPLHF.

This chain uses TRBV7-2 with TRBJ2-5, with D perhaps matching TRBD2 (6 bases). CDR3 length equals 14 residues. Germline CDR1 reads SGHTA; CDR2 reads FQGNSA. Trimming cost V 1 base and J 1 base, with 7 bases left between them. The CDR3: CASSLGGVQETQYF. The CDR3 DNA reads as TGTGCCAGCAGCTTAGGCGGGGTCCAAGAGACCCAGTACTTC.

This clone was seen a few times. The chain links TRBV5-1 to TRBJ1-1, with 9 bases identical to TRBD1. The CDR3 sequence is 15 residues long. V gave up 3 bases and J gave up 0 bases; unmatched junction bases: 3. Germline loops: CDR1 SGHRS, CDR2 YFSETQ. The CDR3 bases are TGCGCCAGCAGCTCGGGACAGGGTCTGAACACTGAAGCTTTCTTT. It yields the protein CASSSGQGLNTEAFF. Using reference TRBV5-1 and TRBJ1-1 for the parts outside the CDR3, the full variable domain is KAGVTQTPRYLIKTRGQQVTLSCSPISGHRSVSWYQQTPGQGLQFLFEYFSETQRNKGNFPGRFSGRQFSNSRSEMNVSTLELGDSALYLCASSSGQGLNTEAFFGQGTRLTVV.

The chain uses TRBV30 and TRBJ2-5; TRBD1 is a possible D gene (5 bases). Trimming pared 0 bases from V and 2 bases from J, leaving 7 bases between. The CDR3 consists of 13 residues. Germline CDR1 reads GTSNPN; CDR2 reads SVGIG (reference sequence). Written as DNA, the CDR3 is TGTGCCTGGAGTGTCAAGGGGCAAGAGACCCAGTACTTC. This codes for CAWSVKGQETQYF.

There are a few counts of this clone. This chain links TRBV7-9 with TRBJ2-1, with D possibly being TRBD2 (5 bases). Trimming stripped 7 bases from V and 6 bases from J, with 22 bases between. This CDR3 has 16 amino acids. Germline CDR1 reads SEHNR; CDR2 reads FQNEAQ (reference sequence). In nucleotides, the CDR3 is TGTGCCAGCAACGTAGGATCGGGAATTGGGCTCAATGAGCAGTTCTTC. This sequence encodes CASNVGSGIGLNEQFF. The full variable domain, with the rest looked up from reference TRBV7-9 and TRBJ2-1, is DTGVSQNPRHKITKRGQNVTFRCDPISEHNRLYWYRQTLGQGPEFLTYFQNEAQLEKSRLLSDRFSAERPKGSFSTLEIQRTEQGDSAMYLCASNVGSGIGLNEQFFGPGTRLTVL.

The CDR3 nucleotides read TGTGCCAGCAGCTTCGCCTCGGGACAAATTTCACCCCTCCACTTT. It is translated as CASSFASGQISPLHF. This chain joins TRBV7-8 and TRBJ1-6, with D possibly TRBD1 on 6 matching bases. The CDR3 sequence is 15 residues long. Germline CDR1 SGHVS, CDR2 FQNEAQ. V shed 3 bases and J shed 9 bases, with 15 bases lying between them.

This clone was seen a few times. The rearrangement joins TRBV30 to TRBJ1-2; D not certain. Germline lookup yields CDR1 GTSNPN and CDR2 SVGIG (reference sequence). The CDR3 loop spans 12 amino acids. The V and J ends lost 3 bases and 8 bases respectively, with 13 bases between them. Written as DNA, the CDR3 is TGTGCCTGGAGATTGCGGATTCTGGGCTACACCTTC. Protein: CAWRLRILGYTF.

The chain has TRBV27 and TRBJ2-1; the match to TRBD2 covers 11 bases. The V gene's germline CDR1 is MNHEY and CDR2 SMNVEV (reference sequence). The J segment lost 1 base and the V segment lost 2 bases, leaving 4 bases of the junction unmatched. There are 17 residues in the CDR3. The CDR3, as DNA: TGTGCCAGCAGTTTAGACGGGACTAGCGGATCCTACAATGAGCAGTTCTTC. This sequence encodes CASSLDGTSGSYNEQFF.

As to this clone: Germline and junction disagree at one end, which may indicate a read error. The CDR3 sequence: CATSRGGVAQNIQYF. CDR3 DNA: TGTGCCACCAGCAGAGGGGGGGTAGCCCAAAACATTCAGTACTTC. The chain links TRBV15 to TRBJ2-4, with D possibly matching TRBD2 (6 bases). Germline V gene lookup returns CDR1 LNHNV and CDR2 YYDKDF (reference sequence). The CDR3 loop spans 15 amino acids.

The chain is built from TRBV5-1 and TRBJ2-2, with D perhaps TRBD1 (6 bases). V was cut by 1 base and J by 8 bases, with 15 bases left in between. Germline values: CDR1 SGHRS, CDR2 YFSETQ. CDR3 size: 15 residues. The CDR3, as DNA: TGCGCCAGCAGCTTGCGGACAGCCCAGCCGGGGGAGCTGTTTTTT. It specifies CASSLRTAQPGELFF.

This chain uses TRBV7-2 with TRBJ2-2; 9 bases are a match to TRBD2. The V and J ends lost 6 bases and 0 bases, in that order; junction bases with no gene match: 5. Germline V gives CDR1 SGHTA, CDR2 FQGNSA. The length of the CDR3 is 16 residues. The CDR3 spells CASSPSGTTNTGELFF. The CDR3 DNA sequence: TGTGCCAGCAGTCCTAGCGGGACTACGAACACCGGGGAGCTGTTTTTT.